A single sample is the source of the 32 T cell receptor beta chains below, sequenced in a study of radiation and T cells in renal cell carcinoma. Only in-frame clones appear in the TCRdb table, and some are missing; sequencing was by immunoSEQ multiplex PCR. The sample lists about 49,000 clones, approximately 80% occurring once. The time point: baseline pretreatment blood. Treatment of the sample: 15 Gy SBRT to primary tumor, nephrectomy 4 weeks later. The source was blood, collected from a patient whose treatment included radiotherapy and nephrectomy. These receptors originate from a woman between 70 and 85 years old with renal cell carcinoma.

This chain connects TRBV21-1 to TRBJ2-7; TRBD1 was called by the table and not checked on the DNA. TRBV21-1 is a known pseudogene. This CDR3 is built from 14 residues. The CDR3 loop reads CASRSRDSLDEQYF. CDR3 DNA sequence: TGTGCCAGCAGAAGCCGGGACAGCCTGGACGAGCAGTACTTC.

The chain has TRBV14 and TRBJ1-6, with D possibly being TRBD1 (5 bases). The CDR3 covers 16 residues. V gave up 0 bases and J gave up 7 bases, with 13 bases separating them. CDR1 and CDR2 (germline): SGHDN, FVKESK. Here the CDR3 DNA reads TGTGCCAGCAGCCAAGAGGCAGGGTACAGGAATTCACCCCTCCACTTT. The encoded protein is CASSQEAGYRNSPLHF.

V and J are TRBV7-9 and TRBJ2-3, with no clear D. CDR3 length: 14 residues. Per germline, CDR1 SEHNR and CDR2 FQNEAQ (reference sequence). With 4 bases removed from V and 0 bases from J, the gap between germline ends came to 8 bases. The CDR3, as DNA: TGTGCCAGCAGCTCCGGACGGAGCACAGATACGCAGTATTTT. It codes for CASSSGRSTDTQYF. The entire variable domain, with the rest obtained from reference TRBV7-9 and TRBJ2-3, is as follows: DTGVSQNPRHKITKRGQNVTFRCDPISEHNRLYWYRQTLGQGPEFLTYFQNEAQLEKSRLLSDRFSAERPKGSFSTLEIQRTEQGDSAMYLCASSSGRSTDTQYFGPGTRLTVL.

V and J are TRBV27 and TRBJ2-5; D not resolved. Germline loops: CDR1 MNHEY, CDR2 SMNVEV (reference sequence). Between the trimmed V and J ends, which lost 8 bases and 7 bases, there was a span of 17 bases. The CDR3 spans 13 residues. The CDR3 DNA sequence: TGTGCCAGCCGCTCCGGGTCCTCAGGGACCCAGTACTTC. This translates into CASRSGSSGTQYF.

The rearrangement joins TRBV4-2 to TRBJ2-5; 10 bases are shared with TRBD1. J lost 1 base, V lost 1 base, and 15 bases had no gene match. The CDR3 has 20 residues. Germline V CDR1 and CDR2: LGHNA, YNFKEQ. The CDR3 sequence is CASSQGRALSGTGAQETQYF. The CDR3 DNA reads as TGTGCCAGCAGCCAAGGAAGAGCCCTATCCGGGACAGGGGCCCAAGAGACCCAGTACTTC.

This clone was seen only a few times. This chain connects TRBV4-1 to TRBJ2-2; D is possibly TRBD2 (5 bases). Germline values: CDR1 MGHRA, CDR2 YSYEKL. The V end was cut by 1 base, the J end by 5 bases, with 17 bases between. The CDR3 sequence is 17 residues long. The DNA for the CDR3 is TGCGCCAGCAGCCAAGCCCCCCTAGCTTTCGGGACCGGGGAGCTGTTTTTT. Amino acids: CASSQAPLAFGTGELFF.

The chain uses TRBV2 and TRBJ1-3; no firm D call. V lost 3 bases and J lost 0, with 9 bases in between. Germline V gene sequence: CDR1 SNHLY, CDR2 FYNNEI. The CDR3 length is 15 residues. CDR3 amino acids: CASSDGMYSGNTIYF. CDR3 nucleotide sequence: TGTGCCAGCAGTGATGGGATGTACTCTGGAAACACCATATATTTT. Supplemented by reference TRBV2 and TRBJ1-3, the full variable domain reads EPEVTQTPSHQVTQMGQEVILRCVPISNHLYFYWYRQILGQKVEFLVSFYNNEISEKSEIFDDQFSVERPDGSNFTLKIRSTKLEDSAMYFCASSDGMYSGNTIYFGEGSWLTVV.

The CDR3 sequence is CASSLRTGHSTETQYF. CDR3 sequence (DNA): TGTGCCAGCAGCTTGAGAACGGGACACTCGACGGAGACCCAGTACTTC. The gene calls are TRBV5-4 and TRBJ2-5; D might be TRBD1 (6 bases). This CDR3 has 16 amino acids. Germline V gives CDR1 SGHNT, CDR2 YYREEE (reference sequence). With 1 base removed from V and 5 bases from J, the gap between germline ends came to 18 bases.

The V call is TRBV6-5, the J call TRBJ2-5; D gene uncertain. The V gene lost 10 bases and the J gene lost 6 bases, with 24 bases spanning the gap. Germline CDR1 MNHEY, CDR2 SVGAGI. This CDR3 contains 15 residues. CDR3 sequence reads: CATSSVSQGGKTQYF. DNA of the CDR3: TGTGCCACCAGCAGCGTAAGCCAAGGCGGAAAGACCCAGTACTTC.

The rearrangement uses TRBV5-8 and TRBJ1-1, with TRBD1 matching 7 bases. The CDR3 extends over 14 amino acids. Germline CDR1 and CDR2: SGHTS and YDEGEE. Trimming took 3 bases from V and 1 from J; bases not matched to a gene: 3. The CDR3 here is CASSWRQGNTEAFF. CDR3 DNA sequence: TGTGCCAGCAGCTGGAGACAGGGGAACACTGAAGCTTTCTTT.

The rearrangement links TRBV6-1 to TRBJ2-7, with 7 positions matching TRBD1. Germline CDR1 is MNHNS and CDR2 is SASEGT. Losses at the gene ends were 2 bases for V and 5 bases for J; bases not matched to a gene: 12. The CDR3 has 16 residues. The chain's CDR3 is CASSEHPTRGLNEQYF. The CDR3 DNA reads as TGTGCCAGCAGTGAACACCCAACGAGGGGGCTGAACGAGCAGTACTTC.

V gene TRBV6-6 combines with J gene TRBJ1-2; D unresolved. Trimming cost V 5 bases and J 3 bases, with 7 bases left between them. CDR1 and CDR2 (germline): MNHNY, SVGAGI (reference sequence). The CDR3 is 12 amino acids. Here the CDR3 DNA reads TGTGCCAGCAGTACAGCAGACTATGGCTACACCTTC. This translates into CASSTADYGYTF.

The V call is TRBV19, the J call TRBJ2-3; the D gene is possibly TRBD1 (6 bases). The V end was cut by 8 bases, the J end by 2 bases, with 20 bases between. The CDR3 is 16 amino acids. Germline V lookup: CDR1 LNHDA, CDR2 SQIVND (reference sequence). The CDR3 spells CASRQVSLSFTDTQYF. The DNA for the CDR3 is TGTGCCAGTCGACAGGTTTCGCTAAGCTTCACAGATACGCAGTATTTT.

This clone has only a few counts. The V call is TRBV9, the J call TRBJ1-2; 7 bases are a match to TRBD1. The ends lost 3 bases at V and 11 bases at J; junction bases unmatched: 7. Germline V gene data show CDR1 as SGDLS and CDR2 as YYNGEE. This CDR3 has 12 amino acids. This chain's CDR3 is CASSDRGNTYTF. The CDR3 DNA reads TGTGCCAGCAGCGACAGGGGCAACACGTACACCTTC.

This chain joins TRBV9 and TRBJ2-1; either TRBD1 or TRBD2 may supply D (5 bases each). CDR3 length: 16 amino acids. Looked up from germline, CDR1 is SGDLS and CDR2 is YYNGEE. V was cut by 0 bases and J by 3 bases, with 13 bases left in between. CDR3: CASSVEGRVLYNEQFF. The CDR3 bases are TGTGCCAGCAGCGTAGAGGGGCGGGTTCTCTACAATGAGCAGTTCTTC.

The V call is TRBV2, the J call TRBJ2-1, with TRBD1 matching 9 bases. The CDR3 covers 16 residues. CDR1 SNHLY and CDR2 FYNNEI come from the germline V gene. The ends lost 3 bases at V and 4 bases at J; junction bases unmatched: 7. DNA of the CDR3: TGTGCCAGCAGTGATTTTGGGACAGGGAATTACAATGAGCAGTTCTTC. Its protein is CASSDFGTGNYNEQFF.

The chain couples TRBV5-1 to TRBJ1-1; 12 nucleotides agree with TRBD1. Per the germline V gene, CDR1 is SGHRS and CDR2 is YFSETQ. The CDR3 has 17 residues. The V segment lost 2 bases and the J segment 1 base; nucleotides outside the gene matches: 6. The CDR3 region is CASSFSGTGGPNTEAFF. Written as DNA, the CDR3 is TGCGCCAGCAGCTTCTCCGGGACAGGGGGCCCGAACACTGAAGCTTTCTTT.

This clone showed up just a few times. This sequence joins TRBV25-1 and TRBJ1-4; D gene unclear. The CDR3 has 11 amino acids. V was pared by 10 bases and J by 8 bases, with 11 bases between. Looked up from germline, CDR1 is MGHDK and CDR2 is SYGVNS. CDR3 region: CATGLLEKLFF. CDR3 in DNA: TGTGCCACCGGCCTGCTCGAAAAACTGTTTTTT.

V usage is TRBV5-1 and J usage is TRBJ2-1, with a weak D call TRBD1 (10 bases). V lost 4 bases to trimming and J lost 4 bases, with 30 bases between them. This CDR3 is built from 20 residues. CDR1 is SGHRS, CDR2 YFSETQ, per germline. For the CDR3, the DNA is TGCGCCAGCAGCCCGGCTGGGGGACAGGGGAGGACTAGCGATTACAATGAGCAGTTCTTC. It yields the protein CASSPAGGQGRTSDYNEQFF.

The chain carries TRBV5-6 and TRBJ2-6; D is unclear. Germline assignment: CDR1 SGHDT and CDR2 YYEEEE. V gave up 2 bases and J gave up 3 bases, with 6 bases separating them. This CDR3 is built from 14 residues. The chain's CDR3 is CASSFQSGANVLTF. In DNA form, the CDR3 reads TGTGCCAGCAGCTTTCAAAGTGGGGCCAACGTCCTGACTTTC.

About this clone: The same CDR3 is also encoded by other DNA sequences in this sample. The gene calls are TRBV27 and TRBJ1-3, with a tentative D call TRBD1 (6 bases). Germline lookup yields CDR1 MNHEY and CDR2 SMNVEV (reference sequence). CDR3 length: 15 residues. V was trimmed by 6 bases and J by 0 bases, leaving 12 bases between them. CDR3 in amino acids: CASSRGGSSGNTIYF. The CDR3 nucleotides are TGTGCCAGCAGCCGCGGGGGCTCCTCTGGAAACACCATATATTTT.

The chain combines TRBV27 with TRBJ2-7; D might be TRBD1 or TRBD2, each matching 5 bases. Germline V gene lookup returns CDR1 MNHEY and CDR2 SMNVEV (reference sequence). The CDR3 is made up of 15 amino acids. V lost 7 bases, J lost 2 bases, and 18 bases lay in between. The CDR3 sequence is CASKIGTSRAYEQYF. For the CDR3, the DNA is TGTGCCAGCAAGATCGGGACGTCAAGAGCCTACGAGCAGTACTTC.

The chain carries TRBV6-6 and TRBJ1-1; 7 bases fit TRBD1. CDR1 and CDR2 from the germline V gene are MNHNY and SVGAGI (reference sequence). The V gene end was trimmed by 5 bases and the J gene end by 5 bases; junction bases not matched to a gene: 8. This CDR3 is built from 14 residues. CDR3 amino acids: CASSTTGLGTEAFF. CDR3 DNA: TGTGCCAGCAGTACGACAGGGCTGGGGACTGAAGCTTTCTTT.

CDR3 loop: CASSILYGRRTGELFF. In DNA, the CDR3 is TGTGCCAGTAGTATTCTCTACGGGAGGCGCACCGGGGAGCTGTTTTTT. This chain links TRBV19 with TRBJ2-2, with TRBD2 matching 7 bases. This CDR3 spans 16 amino acids. J lost 4 bases, V lost 3 bases, and 8 bases had no gene match. Germline CDR1 is LNHDA and CDR2 is SQIVND (reference sequence).

The chain couples TRBV5-1 to TRBJ1-6; D is unresolved. The CDR3 extends over 16 amino acids. Trimming removed 0 bases from V and 5 bases from J, with 12 bases in between. Germline V gene data show CDR1 as SGHRS and CDR2 as YFSETQ. The DNA of the CDR3 is TGCGCCAGCAGCTTGGGGACGCTCGGGGATAATTCACCCCTCCACTTT. Translation: CASSLGTLGDNSPLHF.

V usage is TRBV6-5 and J usage is TRBJ2-3; 7 bases fit TRBD2. This CDR3 contains 15 residues. J gave up 1 base and V 2 bases, and 3 bases lay outside the gene matches. Germline V gene sequence: CDR1 MNHEY, CDR2 SVGAGI. The CDR3 sequence is CASSYGAGGTDTQYF. The CDR3 bases are TGTGCCAGCAGTTACGGGGCGGGAGGCACAGATACGCAGTATTTT.

The chain joins TRBV4-2 to TRBJ2-5; TRBD1 aligns across 10 bases. The V gene end was trimmed by 0 bases and the J gene end by 4 bases; junction bases not matched to a gene: 5. Looked up from germline, CDR1 is LGHNA and CDR2 is YNFKEQ. The CDR3 totals 16 residues. This CDR3 is CASSQERDRGGETQYF. CDR3 DNA sequence: TGTGCCAGCAGCCAAGAGCGGGACAGGGGAGGAGAGACCCAGTACTTC.

J is TRBJ1-3 and V is TRBV7-2; D call uncertain. This CDR3 spans 14 amino acids. Germline V gives CDR1 SGHTA, CDR2 FQGNSA. With 5 bases removed from V and 0 bases from J, the gap between germline ends came to 8 bases. For the CDR3, the DNA is TGTGCCAGCAGCGCGGCGTCCTCTGGAAACACCATATATTTT. Its protein is CASSAASSGNTIYF.

This chain joins TRBV7-9 and TRBJ2-3, with D possibly TRBD1 on 6 matching bases. The CDR3 length is 15 residues. CDR1 is SEHNR and CDR2 is FQNEAQ in the germline V gene (reference sequence). V was cut by 5 bases and J by 1 base, with 13 bases left in between. CDR3 amino acids: CASSPRGPGTDTQYF. CDR3 sequence (DNA): TGTGCCAGCAGCCCCAGGGGACCTGGCACAGATACGCAGTATTTT.

CDR3 loop: CASKVGGNSYEQYF. The CDR3 DNA is TGTGCCAGTAAGGTGGGAGGGAACTCCTACGAGCAGTACTTC. The rearrangement uses TRBV19 and TRBJ2-7; 7 nucleotides line up with TRBD2. The CDR3 is made up of 14 amino acids. Germline CDR1 reads LNHDA; CDR2 reads SQIVND (reference sequence). V lost 7 bases, J lost 0 bases, and 6 bases stayed unmatched.

This rearrangement joins TRBV19 to TRBJ2-5; TRBD1 matches at 8 bases. CDR3 length equals 15 residues. CDR1 and CDR2 (germline): LNHDA, SQIVND (reference sequence). V lost 5 bases, J lost 0 bases, and 5 bases stayed unmatched. The CDR3 reads CASSPGGVYQETQYF. As DNA, the CDR3 is TGTGCCAGTAGTCCAGGGGGCGTGTACCAAGAGACCCAGTACTTC. The whole variable domain, remainder taken from reference TRBV19 and TRBJ2-5, is DGGITQSPKYLFRKEGQNVTLSCEQNLNHDAMYWYRQDPGQGLRLIYYSQIVNDFQKGDIAEGYSVSREKKESFPLTVTSAQKNPTAFYLCASSPGGVYQETQYFGPGTRLLVL.

The V and J genes are TRBV5-4 and TRBJ2-7, with 8 bases that match TRBD1. The V and J ends lost 4 bases and 1 base, in that order; junction bases with no gene match: 1. Germline V gene lookup returns CDR1 SGHNT and CDR2 YYREEE (reference sequence). The CDR3 covers 13 residues. The CDR3 sequence is CASSRDRSYEQYF. The CDR3 nucleotides are TGTGCCAGCAGCCGGGACAGGTCCTACGAGCAGTACTTC.